This T cell receptor (beta chain) was recovered during a study of shared clonotypes between healthy human individuals. Across the study: Those who served as donors were a couple of women and a few men between the ages of 18 and 49.

The germline V gene has CDR1 WNHNN and CDR2 SYGVQD (reference sequence). The CDR3 length is 15 residues. V was pared by 3 bases and J by 4 bases, with 5 bases of the junction left unmatched. This table comes from immunoSEQ multiplex PCR, and its TCRdb copy is limited to in-frame clones, with some not included. The repertoire holds about 640,000 clones, with around 72% as singletons. Findings and caveats of the study: Non-shared clonotypes had lower generation probabilities than clonotypes shared by all four sorted-subset donors. With a handful of donors compared, around 5% of naive CD4 clonotypes were shared. The study sampled only blood, and tissue repertoires likely differ.

Concerning this clone: The antigen is undetermined.

The source is a woman under 40 in good health. The specimen was memory CD4+ T cells sorted from blood. The sample's subset: CD45RA-negative fraction. This chain connects TRBV10-1 to TRBJ1-1; 10 nucleotides align to TRBD1. The CDR3 loop reads CASSDRTGGSTEAFF. DNA for the CDR3: TGCGCCAGCAGTGATCGGACAGGGGGAAGCACTGAAGCTTTCTTT.